Presented here are 12 T cell receptor beta chains from one specimen sequenced in a study of shared clonotypes between healthy human individuals (dated by TCRdb to about 2020). Libraries were built with the immunoSEQ multiplex PCR assay. TCRdb re-hosts the immuneACCESS table, in-frame sequences only. Its copies lack some clones; in the studies checked, an unresolved V gene accounts for under half of them, and the cause for the rest is not known. This sample holds roughly 2,500,000 clones; 80% to 95% were observed only once. About 0.34% of the sample lies in the top ten. Sequences were obtained from naive CD4+ T cells from PBMCs. The cell subset or site label here, explained by the study, means: CD45RA+ positively selected. The source is a man younger than 30 in good health. Some clones in this sample may be carry-over from other donors' samples.

With respect to this clone: The same CDR3 is also encoded by other DNA sequences in this sample. As DNA, the CDR3 is TGTGCCAGCAGCTCGCCAACAGGGAGCTCCTACGAGCAGTACTTC. This translates into CASSSPTGSSYEQYF. This chain uses TRBV5-4 with TRBJ2-7, with a tentative D call TRBD1 (6 bases). CDR1 is SGHNT and CDR2 is YYREEE in the germline V gene (reference sequence). The CDR3 runs 15 residues. With 3 bases removed from V and 0 bases from J, the gap between germline ends came to 13 bases.

The chain has TRBV5-4 and TRBJ2-4, with D perhaps TRBD2 (6 bases). Germline loops: CDR1 SGHNT, CDR2 YYREEE (reference sequence). This CDR3 comprises 13 residues. Trimming removed 1 base at V and 7 bases at J, with 9 bases between. The CDR3 bases are TGTGCCAGCAGCTTGCCTGGGGGGAACATTCAGTACTTC. Its translation: CASSLPGGNIQYF.

The chain recombines TRBV29-1 with TRBJ1-4; 8 nucleotides match TRBD1. The CDR3 spans 13 residues. V lost 6 bases to trimming and J lost 8 bases; unmatched junction nucleotides: 8. Germline loops: CDR1 SQVTM, CDR2 ANQGSEA. The CDR3 nucleotides are TGCAGCGTGGCATTCAGGGGGCGGGAAAAACTGTTTTTT. Amino acid sequence: CSVAFRGREKLFF.

The genes are TRBV7-9 and TRBJ2-7; possible D gene TRBD1, 5 bases. Germline V lookup: CDR1 SEHNR, CDR2 FQNEAQ (reference sequence). This CDR3 has 14 residues. V lost 3 bases to trimming and J lost 0 bases, with 9 bases between them. The CDR3, as DNA: TGTGCCAGCAGCTTCAGTGGGGCCTCCTACGAGCAGTACTTC. The encoded protein is CASSFSGASYEQYF.

The chain recombines TRBV2 with TRBJ2-7, with 14 bases identical to TRBD2. This CDR3 region has 17 residues. V lost 11 bases, J lost 2 bases, and 14 bases stayed unmatched. In germline, CDR1 is SNHLY, CDR2 FYNNEI. The CDR3 nucleotides read TGTGCCTTAAAAGGGGGGACTAGCGGGAGTGGGGCCTACGAGCAGTACTTC. It translates to CALKGGTSGSGAYEQYF.

With respect to this clone: A much larger clone lies a single base off, so this may be a read error. Within the sample, other DNA sequences also encode this same CDR3. The chain couples TRBV11-2 to TRBJ1-1; tentative D call: TRBD1 (5 bases). This CDR3 comprises 13 residues. Germline CDR1 and CDR2: SGHAT and FQNNGV. Trimming left V 2 bases short and J 1 base short, with 5 bases between. CDR3 protein: CASSLQGNTEAFF. In DNA, the CDR3 is TGTGCCAGCAGCTTACAGGGGAACACTGAAGCTTTCTTT.

The chain couples TRBV7-2 to TRBJ1-1; D is unresolved. Germline CDR1 is SGHTA and CDR2 is FQGNSA. Trimming removed 8 bases at V and 7 bases at J, with 20 bases between. The CDR3 has 14 amino acids. The CDR3 sequence: CASSSPTEGSEAFF. CDR3 coding DNA: TGTGCCAGCTCCTCGCCCACGGAGGGCAGTGAAGCTTTCTTT.

The rearrangement uses TRBV9 and TRBJ2-5; possibly TRBD2 for D (6 bases). Germline CDR1 reads SGDLS; CDR2 reads YYNGEE. Trimming removed 1 base from V and 1 base from J, with 11 bases in between. The CDR3 has 15 residues. The CDR3 reads CASSVIGGVQETQYF. The CDR3 region has the DNA TGTGCCAGCAGCGTAATAGGAGGGGTCCAAGAGACCCAGTACTTC.

This chain links TRBV2 with TRBJ2-2; D not certain. The germline V gene has CDR1 SNHLY and CDR2 FYNNEI. The CDR3 length is 13 residues. Between the trimmed V and J ends, which lost 3 bases and 5 bases, there was a span of 7 bases. In DNA, the CDR3 is TGTGCCAGCAGTGATACTAAAACCGGGGAGCTGTTTTTT. It specifies CASSDTKTGELFF.

The chain links TRBV4-1 to TRBJ2-5; TRBD1 agrees at 9 bases. The J call may not be correct, given that the DNA end is closer to TRBJ2-7. The length of the CDR3 is 15 residues. Per the germline V gene, CDR1 is MGHRA and CDR2 is YSYEKL. The CDR3 reads CASSRGTGNTYEQYF. DNA of the CDR3: TGCGCCAGCAGCCGTGGGACAGGGAATACCTACGAGCAGTACTTC.

The chain combines TRBV6-5 with TRBJ1-1, with 11 bases matching TRBD1. The CDR3 spans 15 residues. V lost 5 bases and J lost 6; bases outside the gene matches: 8. Germline CDR1 MNHEY, CDR2 SVGAGI. The CDR3 reads CASSRAGQGASEAFF. CDR3 coding DNA: TGTGCCAGCAGTAGGGCCGGACAGGGGGCCTCTGAAGCTTTCTTT.

The chain uses TRBV7-9 and TRBJ2-1; the match to TRBD1 covers 9 bases. CDR3 length equals 16 residues. V gave up 5 bases and J gave up 4 bases; unmatched junction bases: 9. From germline, CDR1 is SEHNR and CDR2 FQNEAQ (reference sequence). CDR3 amino acids: CASSPPGTGFYNEQFF. Written as DNA, the CDR3 is TGTGCCAGCAGCCCCCCCGGGACAGGGTTTTACAATGAGCAGTTCTTC. The full variable domain, in which reference TRBV7-9 and TRBJ2-1 provide the parts outside the CDR3, is DTGVSQNPRHKITKRGQNVTFRCDPISEHNRLYWYRQTLGQGPEFLTYFQNEAQLEKSRLLSDRFSAERPKGSFSTLEIQRTEQGDSAMYLCASSPPGTGFYNEQFFGPGTRLTVL.